This T cell receptor beta chain was identified in a study of T cell responses to AZD1222 COVID-19 vaccine. Assay: immunoSEQ multiplex PCR; the TCRdb copy retains only in-frame clones and omits some. The table shows about 150,000 clones, with 94% occurring only once. The CDR3 loop spans 12 amino acids. V was cut by 8 bases and J by 2 bases, with 9 bases left in between. Germline V gives CDR1 LNHNV, CDR2 YYDKDF (reference sequence). This chain joins TRBV15 and TRBJ2-5; D perhaps matches TRBD2 (5 bases). Sequenced material: peripheral blood, taken on day 0 of AZD1222 vaccination. The TCR was taken from an adult in good health. The CDR3 is CATREGQETQYF. The DNA for the CDR3 is TGTGCCACCCGAGAGGGTCAAGAGACCCAGTACTTC.